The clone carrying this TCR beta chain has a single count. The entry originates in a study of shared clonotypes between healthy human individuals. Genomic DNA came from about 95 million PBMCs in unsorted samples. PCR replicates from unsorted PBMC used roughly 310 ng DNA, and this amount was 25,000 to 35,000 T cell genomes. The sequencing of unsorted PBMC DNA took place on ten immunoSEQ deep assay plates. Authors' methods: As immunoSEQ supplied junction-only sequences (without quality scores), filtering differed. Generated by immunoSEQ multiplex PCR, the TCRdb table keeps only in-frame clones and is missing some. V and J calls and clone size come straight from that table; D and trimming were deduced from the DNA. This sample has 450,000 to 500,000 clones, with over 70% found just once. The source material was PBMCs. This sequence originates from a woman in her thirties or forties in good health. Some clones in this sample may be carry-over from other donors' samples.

The CDR3 sequence is CASSLGQGNIQYF. The CDR3 DNA reads TGTGCCAGCAGCTTAGGTCAGGGTAACATTCAGTACTTC. The rearrangement links TRBV11-2 to TRBJ2-4; D might be TRBD1 (5 bases). The CDR3 runs to 13 residues. V dropped 1 base and J dropped 7 bases, with 8 bases sitting between them. Germline CDR1 and CDR2: SGHAT and FQNNGV. The full variable domain, rest sourced from reference TRBV11-2 and TRBJ2-4, is EAGVAQSPRYKIIEKRQSVAFWCNPISGHATLYWYQQILGQGPKLLIQFQNNGVVDDSQLPKDRFSAERLKGVDSTLKIQPAKLEDSAVYLCASSLGQGNIQYFGAGTRLSVL.